This passage covers 7 T cell receptor beta chains from one sample sequenced in a study of vaccination and CD4 T cells after COVID-19. Their antigen targets remain unknown. Cultured CD4+ T cell DNA underwent sequencing with the Oncomine TCR Beta short-read assay. TCRdb passed the PCR reads through MiXCR, listing each CDR3 protein once. The table lists 8,000 or so distinct CDR3 sequences, 30% to 40% of them singletons. Regarding treatment: roughly 10-day PBMC culture with coronavirus spike peptide pools or control peptides (ViraFEST assay). Samples of CD4+ T cells were obtained from the unexposed donor before the COVID-19 pandemic (2011-2018). Specimen: CD4+ T cells from blood, cultured in vitro. These receptors came from a human donor in good health.

This clonotype was picked up a small number of times. V and J are TRBV20-1 and TRBJ2-7, with 9 bases fitting TRBD1. This CDR3 has 16 amino acids. Germline CDR1 is DFQATT and CDR2 is SNEGSKA (reference sequence). The junction had 16 bases not matched to a gene; V was cut back by 3 bases and J by 7 bases. In DNA, the CDR3 is TGCAGTGCTAGTCCTACCACGACAGGGGGAAGCCGAGAGCAGTACTTC. Residues: CSASPTTTGGSREQYF.

This clonotype was counted a few times. V and J are TRBV12-3 or TRBV12-4 and TRBJ1-5, with 9 bases that match TRBD1. J lost 7 bases, V lost 1 base, and 8 bases had no gene match. The CDR3 has 16 amino acids. The CDR3 bases are TGTGCCAGCAGTTTAGTAACAGGGGGCGCGGGACAGCCCCAGCATTTT. Encoded protein: CASSLVTGGAGQPQHF.

The V gene is TRBV6-1, the J gene TRBJ2-7, with no clear D. The CDR3 totals 12 residues. CDR1 and CDR2 (germline): MNHNS, SASEGT. Trimming cost V 3 bases and J 13 bases, with 16 bases left between them. The CDR3 loop reads CASSDPPRHLYF. DNA of the CDR3: TGTGCCAGCAGTGACCCTCCGAGACACCTATACTTC.

The rearrangement uses TRBV6-5 and TRBJ1-2, with a possible D match to TRBD1 (6 bases). The CDR3 loop spans 15 amino acids. Germline V gene lookup returns CDR1 MNHEY and CDR2 SVGAGI. The ends were cut back, 4 bases at V and 8 bases at J, with 20 bases in the middle. DNA for the CDR3: TGTGCCAGCAGTTCGATTATTTTGGCGGGACACGGCTACACCTTC. It encodes CASSSIILAGHGYTF.

This chain joins TRBV30 and TRBJ1-4; tentative D call: TRBD1 (5 bases). The CDR3 is 14 amino acids. Germline V gene data show CDR1 as GTSNPN and CDR2 as SVGIG (reference sequence). V lost 2 bases, J lost 6 bases, and 13 bases lay in between. The CDR3, as DNA: TGTGCCTGGAGTAGGGCTAAGGGGTATGAAAAACTGTTTTTT. This sequence encodes CAWSRAKGYEKLFF.

The chain employs TRBV2 and TRBJ2-1, with D possibly matching TRBD2 (6 bases). The V gene lost 2 bases and the J gene lost 5 bases, with 10 bases spanning the gap. Germline V CDR1 and CDR2: SNHLY, FYNNEI. The CDR3 totals 14 residues. As DNA, the CDR3 is TGTGCCAGCAGTGAACAGGACTACCACAATGAGCAGTTCTTC. As protein: CASSEQDYHNEQFF. The whole variable domain, filled in from reference TRBV2 and TRBJ2-1, reads EPEVTQTPSHQVTQMGQEVILRCVPISNHLYFYWYRQILGQKVEFLVSFYNNEISEKSEIFDDQFSVERPDGSNFTLKIRSTKLEDSAMYFCASSEQDYHNEQFFGPGTRLTVL.

This sequence joins TRBV10-3 and TRBJ2-5; D is possibly TRBD1 (6 bases). CDR3 length equals 14 residues. The ends were cut back, 5 bases at V and 1 base at J, with 11 bases in the middle. The germline gives CDR1 ENHRY, CDR2 SYGVKD. Written as DNA, the CDR3 is TGTGCCATCAGTCCAGGGGAACCCCAAGAGACCCAGTACTTC. It is translated as CAISPGEPQETQYF.